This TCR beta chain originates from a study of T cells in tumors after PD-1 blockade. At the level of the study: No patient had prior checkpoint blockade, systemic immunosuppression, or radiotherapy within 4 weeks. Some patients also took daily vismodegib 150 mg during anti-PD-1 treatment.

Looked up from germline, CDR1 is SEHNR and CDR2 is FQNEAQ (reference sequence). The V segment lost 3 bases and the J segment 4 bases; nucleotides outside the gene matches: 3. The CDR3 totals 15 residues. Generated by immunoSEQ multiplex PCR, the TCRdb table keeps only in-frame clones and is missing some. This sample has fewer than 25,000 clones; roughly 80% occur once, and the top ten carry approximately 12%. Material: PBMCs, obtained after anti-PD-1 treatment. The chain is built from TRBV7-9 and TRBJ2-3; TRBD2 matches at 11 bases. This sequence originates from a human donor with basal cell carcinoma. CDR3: CASSFVAGGADTQYF. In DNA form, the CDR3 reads TGTGCCAGCAGCTTCGTAGCGGGAGGGGCAGATACGCAGTATTTT.